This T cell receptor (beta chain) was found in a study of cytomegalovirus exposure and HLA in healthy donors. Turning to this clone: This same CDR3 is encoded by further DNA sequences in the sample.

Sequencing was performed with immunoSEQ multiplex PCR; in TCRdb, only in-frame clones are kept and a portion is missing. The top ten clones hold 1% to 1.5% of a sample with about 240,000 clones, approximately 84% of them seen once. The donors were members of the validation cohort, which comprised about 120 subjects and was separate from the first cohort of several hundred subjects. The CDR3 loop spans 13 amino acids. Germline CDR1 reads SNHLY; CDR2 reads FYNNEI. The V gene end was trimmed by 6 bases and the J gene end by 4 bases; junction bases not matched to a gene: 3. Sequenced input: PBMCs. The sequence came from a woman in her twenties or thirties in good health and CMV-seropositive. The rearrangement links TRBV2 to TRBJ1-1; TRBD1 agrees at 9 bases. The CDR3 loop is CASSGTGLTEAFF. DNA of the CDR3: TGTGCCAGCAGCGGGACAGGGCTCACTGAAGCTTTCTTT.